The T cell receptor beta chain under discussion was sequenced for a study of T cells in Graves' hyperthyroidism and ophthalmopathy. This CDR3 spans 15 amino acids. Germline-derived CDR1 and CDR2 are DFQATT and SNEGSKA (reference sequence). J gave up 0 bases and V 5 bases, and 7 bases lay outside the gene matches. TCR beta CDR3 region amplification was performed from RNA transcripts. The HTBI set primed first-round TCR CDR3 RT-PCR. TCRdb redid the calling of the multiplex PCR reads with MiXCR, one entry per CDR3 protein. The sample comprises over 700,000 distinct CDR3 sequences, about 38% of which are singletons, and 7% to 10% rests with the top ten.

This sequence originates from a man between 18 and 35 years old with Graves' hyperthyroidism. V is TRBV20-1 and J is TRBJ1-5; 7 nucleotides match TRBD1. The specimen was blood. CDR3 sequence: CSARRQGNSNQPQHF. CDR3 bases: TGCAGTGCTCGACGACAGGGCAATAGCAATCAGCCCCAGCATTTT.